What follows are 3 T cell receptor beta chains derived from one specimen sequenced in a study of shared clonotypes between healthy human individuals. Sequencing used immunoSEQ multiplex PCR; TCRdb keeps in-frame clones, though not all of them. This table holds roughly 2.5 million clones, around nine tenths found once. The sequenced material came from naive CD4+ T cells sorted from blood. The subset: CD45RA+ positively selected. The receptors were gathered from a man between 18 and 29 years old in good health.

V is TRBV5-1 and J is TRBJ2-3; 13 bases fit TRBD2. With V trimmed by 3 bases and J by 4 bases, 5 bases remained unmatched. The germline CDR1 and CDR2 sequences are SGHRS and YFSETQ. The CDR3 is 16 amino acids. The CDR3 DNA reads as TGCGCCAGCAGCTCCCGACTAGCGGGGGGCGCAGATACGCAGTATTTT. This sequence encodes CASSSRLAGGADTQYF. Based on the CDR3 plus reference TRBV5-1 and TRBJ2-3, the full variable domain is KAGVTQTPRYLIKTRGQQVTLSCSPISGHRSVSWYQQTPGQGLQFLFEYFSETQRNKGNFPGRFSGRQFSNSRSEMNVSTLELGDSALYLCASSSRLAGGADTQYFGPGTRLTVL.

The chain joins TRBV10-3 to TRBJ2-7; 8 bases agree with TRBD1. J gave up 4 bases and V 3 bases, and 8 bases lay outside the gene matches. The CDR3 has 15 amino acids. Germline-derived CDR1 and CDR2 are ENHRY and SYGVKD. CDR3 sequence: CAISDGQGGGYEQYF. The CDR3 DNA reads TGTGCCATCAGTGATGGACAGGGAGGAGGGTACGAGCAGTACTTC.

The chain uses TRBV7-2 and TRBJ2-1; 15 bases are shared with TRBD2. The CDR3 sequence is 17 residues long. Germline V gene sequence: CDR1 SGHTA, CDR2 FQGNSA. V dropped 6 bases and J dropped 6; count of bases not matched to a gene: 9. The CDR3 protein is CASSFGLAGGPSNEQFF. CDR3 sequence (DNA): TGTGCCAGCAGTTTCGGACTAGCGGGAGGGCCTTCCAATGAGCAGTTCTTC.